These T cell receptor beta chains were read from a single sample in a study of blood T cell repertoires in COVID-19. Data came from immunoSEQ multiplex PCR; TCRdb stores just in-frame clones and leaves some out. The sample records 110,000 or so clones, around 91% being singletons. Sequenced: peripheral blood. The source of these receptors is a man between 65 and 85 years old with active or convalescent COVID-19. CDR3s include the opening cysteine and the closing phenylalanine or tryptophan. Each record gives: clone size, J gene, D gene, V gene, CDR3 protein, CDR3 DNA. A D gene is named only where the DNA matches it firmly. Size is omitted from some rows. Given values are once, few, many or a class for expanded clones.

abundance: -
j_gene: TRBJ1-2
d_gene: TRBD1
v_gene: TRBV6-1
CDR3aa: CASSGGTGGNWYYGYTF
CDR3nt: TGTGCCAGCAGTGGCGGAACAGGGGGTAATTGGTACTATGGCTACACCTTC

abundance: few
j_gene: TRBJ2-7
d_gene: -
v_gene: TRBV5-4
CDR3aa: CASSPSLSYEQYF
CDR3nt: TGTGCCAGCAGTCCCAGTCTCTCCTACGAGCAGTACTTC

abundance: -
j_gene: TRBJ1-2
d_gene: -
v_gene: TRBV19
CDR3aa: CASSDRDYGYTF
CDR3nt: TGTGCCAGTAGCGACAGAGATTATGGCTACACCTTC

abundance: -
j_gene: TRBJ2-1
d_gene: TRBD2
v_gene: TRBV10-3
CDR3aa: CAISDGRANEQFF
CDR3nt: TGTGCCATCAGTGACGGGAGGGCCAATGAGCAGTTCTTC

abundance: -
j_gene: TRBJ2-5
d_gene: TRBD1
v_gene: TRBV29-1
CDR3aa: CSVAGLQGAQETQYF
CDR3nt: TGCAGCGTGGCCGGCTTACAGGGGGCTCAAGAGACCCAGTACTTC

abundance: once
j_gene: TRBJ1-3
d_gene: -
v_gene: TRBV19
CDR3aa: CASSKNSGNTIYF
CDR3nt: TGTGCCAGTAGCAAAAACTCTGGAAACACCATATATTTT

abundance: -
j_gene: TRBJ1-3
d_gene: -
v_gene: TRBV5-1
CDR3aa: CASSLSSPGGEGNTIYF
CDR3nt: TGCGCCAGCAGCTTGTCGTCACCGGGGGGAGAAGGAAACACCATATATTTT

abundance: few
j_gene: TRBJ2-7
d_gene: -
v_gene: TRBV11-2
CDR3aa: CASSLHGRTVEQYF
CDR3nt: TGTGCCAGCAGCTTACACGGGAGAACCGTCGAGCAGTACTTC

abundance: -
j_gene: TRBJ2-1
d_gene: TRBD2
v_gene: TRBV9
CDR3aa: CASNPSGRNHNEQFF
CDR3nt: TGTGCCAGCAACCCAAGCGGGAGGAACCACAATGAGCAGTTCTTC

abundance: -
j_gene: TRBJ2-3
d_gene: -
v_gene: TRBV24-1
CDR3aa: CATPPRGDTQYF
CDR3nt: TGTGCCACCCCGCCCCGGGGAGATACGCAGTATTTT

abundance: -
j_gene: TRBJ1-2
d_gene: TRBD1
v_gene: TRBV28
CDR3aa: CASSLSRDRVRGYTF
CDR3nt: TGTGCCAGCAGTTTGAGTCGGGACAGGGTCCGTGGCTACACCTTC

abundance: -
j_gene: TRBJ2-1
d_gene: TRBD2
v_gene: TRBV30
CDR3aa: CAWSSELAGGEQFF
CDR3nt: TGTGCCTGGAGTAGTGAGCTAGCGGGAGGGGAGCAGTTCTTC

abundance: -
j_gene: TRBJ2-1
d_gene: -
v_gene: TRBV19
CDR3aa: CASSITTTGRLNEQFF
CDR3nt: TGTGCCAGTAGTATAACGACGACAGGGAGGCTGAATGAGCAGTTCTTC

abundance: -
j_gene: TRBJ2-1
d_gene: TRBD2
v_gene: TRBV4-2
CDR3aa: CASSPVAGGWNEQFF
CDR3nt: TGTGCCAGCAGCCCCGTAGCGGGAGGGTGGAATGAGCAGTTCTTC

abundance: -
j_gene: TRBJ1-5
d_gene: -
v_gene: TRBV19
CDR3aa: CASSSGTPYSNQPQHF
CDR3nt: TGTGCCAGTAGTTCCGGGACACCTTATAGCAATCAGCCCCAGCATTTT

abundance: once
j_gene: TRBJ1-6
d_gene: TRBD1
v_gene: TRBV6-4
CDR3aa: CASAPVGTASPLHF
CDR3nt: TGTGCCAGCGCTCCAGTCGGGACAGCGTCACCCCTCCACTTT

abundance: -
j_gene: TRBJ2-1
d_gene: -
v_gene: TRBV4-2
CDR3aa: CASSQESGEPYNEQFF
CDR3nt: TGTGCCAGCAGCCAAGAGTCGGGAGAACCCTACAATGAGCAGTTCTTC

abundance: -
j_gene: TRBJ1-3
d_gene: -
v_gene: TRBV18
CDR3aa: CASSPGTPSSGNTIYF
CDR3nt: TGTGCCAGCTCTCCCGGGACACCGAGCTCTGGAAACACCATATATTTT

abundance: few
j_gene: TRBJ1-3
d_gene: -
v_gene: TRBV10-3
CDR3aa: CAISDKSSGNTIYF
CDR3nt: TGTGCCATCAGTGACAAGAGCTCTGGAAACACCATATATTTT

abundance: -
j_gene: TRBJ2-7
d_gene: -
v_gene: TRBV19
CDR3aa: CASNSGSSSYEQYF
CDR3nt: TGTGCCAGTAACAGCGGTTCGAGCTCCTACGAGCAGTACTTC

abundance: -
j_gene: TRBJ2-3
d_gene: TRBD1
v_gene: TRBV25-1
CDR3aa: CASSATGGFTDTQYF
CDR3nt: TGTGCCAGCAGTGCAACAGGGGGGTTCACAGATACGCAGTATTTT

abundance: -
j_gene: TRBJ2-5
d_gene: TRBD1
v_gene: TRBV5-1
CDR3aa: CASSLGTGGETQYF
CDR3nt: TGCGCCAGCAGCTTAGGGACAGGTGGAGAGACCCAGTACTTC

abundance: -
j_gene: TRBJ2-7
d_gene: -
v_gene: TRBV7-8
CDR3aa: CASSYDRITYEQYF
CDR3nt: TGTGCCAGCAGCTATGACAGGATTACCTACGAGCAGTACTTC

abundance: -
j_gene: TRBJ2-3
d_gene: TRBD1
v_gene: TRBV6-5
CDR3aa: CAIGERGQSTDTQYF
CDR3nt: TGTGCCATCGGAGAAAGGGGGCAGAGCACAGATACGCAGTATTTT

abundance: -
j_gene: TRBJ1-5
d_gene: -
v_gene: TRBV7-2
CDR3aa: CASSSGQGQPQHF
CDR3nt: TGTGCCAGCAGCTCGGGACAAGGACAGCCCCAGCATTTT

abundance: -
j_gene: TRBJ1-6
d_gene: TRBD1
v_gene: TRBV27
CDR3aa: CASSLPLGRGQGRSPLHF
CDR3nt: TGTGCCAGCAGCCTACCTTTAGGCCGAGGACAGGGCCGATCACCCCTCCACTTT

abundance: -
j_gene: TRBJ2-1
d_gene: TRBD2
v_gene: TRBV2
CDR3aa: CASSGLASNEQFF
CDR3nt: TGTGCCAGCAGTGGACTAGCGAGTAATGAGCAGTTCTTC

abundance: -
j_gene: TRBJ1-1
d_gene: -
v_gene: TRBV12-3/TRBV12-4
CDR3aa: CASSLLFGTEAFF
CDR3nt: TGTGCCAGCAGTCTACTTTTCGGCACTGAAGCTTTCTTT

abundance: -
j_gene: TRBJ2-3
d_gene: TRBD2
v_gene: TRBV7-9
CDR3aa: CASSLGLADTDTQYF
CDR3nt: TGTGCCAGCAGCTTAGGCCTAGCGGACACAGATACGCAGTATTTT

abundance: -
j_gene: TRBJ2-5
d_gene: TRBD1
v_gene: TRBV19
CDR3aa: CASSITGGGGETQYF
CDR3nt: TGTGCCAGTAGTATAACAGGGGGCGGGGGAGAGACCCAGTACTTC

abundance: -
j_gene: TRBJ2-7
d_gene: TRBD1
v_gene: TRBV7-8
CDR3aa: CASSSSVTGGGSGEQYF
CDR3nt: TGTGCCAGCAGCTCCTCGGTAACAGGGGGCGGATCGGGAGAGCAGTACTTC

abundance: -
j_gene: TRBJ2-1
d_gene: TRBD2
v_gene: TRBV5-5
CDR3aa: CASSPGTSGSFYNEQFF
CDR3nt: TGTGCCAGCAGCCCCGGGACTAGCGGGAGTTTCTACAATGAGCAGTTCTTC

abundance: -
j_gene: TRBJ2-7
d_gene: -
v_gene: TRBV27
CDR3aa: CASSFGASYEQYF
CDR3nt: TGTGCCAGCAGTTTTGGAGCCTCCTACGAGCAGTACTTC

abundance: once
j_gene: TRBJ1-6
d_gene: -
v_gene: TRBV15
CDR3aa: CATSRDLGEKGSPLHF
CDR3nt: TGTGCCACCAGCAGAGATCTAGGGGAAAAGGGTTCACCCCTCCACTTT

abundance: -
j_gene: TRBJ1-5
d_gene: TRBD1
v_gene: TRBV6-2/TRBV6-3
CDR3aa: CASSIELAGGRQPQHF
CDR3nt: TGTGCCAGCAGTATCGAGCTTGCAGGGGGCAGACAGCCCCAGCATTTT

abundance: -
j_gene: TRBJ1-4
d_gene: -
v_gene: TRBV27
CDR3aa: CASNWQVDGKLFF
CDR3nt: TGTGCCAGCAATTGGCAGGTTGACGGAAAACTGTTTTTT

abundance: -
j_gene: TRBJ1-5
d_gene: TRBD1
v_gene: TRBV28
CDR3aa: CASSEGPGQIYSNQPQHF
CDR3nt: TGTGCCAGCAGTGAGGGTCCGGGACAGATTTATAGCAATCAGCCCCAGCATTTT

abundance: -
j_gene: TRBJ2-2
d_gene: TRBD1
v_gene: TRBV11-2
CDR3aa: CASSLGDRDIWELFF
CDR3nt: TGTGCCAGCAGCTTAGGGGACAGGGACATCTGGGAGCTGTTTTTT

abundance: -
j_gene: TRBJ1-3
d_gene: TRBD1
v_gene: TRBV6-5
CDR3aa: CASSYLTGDYNTIYF
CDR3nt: TGTGCCAGCAGTTACCTTACAGGGGATTACAACACCATATATTTT

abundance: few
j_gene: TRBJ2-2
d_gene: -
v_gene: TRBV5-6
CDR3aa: CASSIWTVNTGELFF
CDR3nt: TGTGCCAGCAGCATATGGACAGTAAACACCGGGGAGCTGTTTTTT